The entry below gives a single T cell receptor (beta chain) sequence along with its context. Gene names are mouse gene names. The CDR3 end lies 1 residue beyond the end of the read and is filled in from the germline J gene. Trimming left V 0 bases short and J 1 base short, with 4 bases between. The CDR3 contains 15 residues. Germline lookup yields CDR1 LGHNA and CDR2 YNLKQL (reference sequence). This sample's time point: mouse harvest day 14 after allogeneic transplant. Tail vein injection delivered 10^7 T-cell-depleted bone marrow cells and 10^6 splenic CD5+ T cells. This specimen comes from a study of tissue T cells after allogeneic stem cell transplantation. Data came from immunoSEQ multiplex PCR; TCRdb stores just in-frame clones and leaves some out. Found here are thousands of clones, 36% of them singletons; the top ten hold more than 6%.

The source is a female BALB/c mouse given C57BL/6 T cells with graft-versus-host disease after an allogeneic hematopoietic cell transplant. This chain connects TRBV5 to TRBJ1-6; D is ambiguous. TRBJ1-6 is an open reading frame whose function is uncertain. The sequenced sample consisted of skin. CDR3 loop: CASSQDISYNSPLYF. CDR3 DNA (partial): TGTGCCAGCAGCCAAGACATATCCTATAATTCGCCCCTCTAC.